The present TCR beta chain was sequenced within a study of CD8+CD57+ T cells in acquired aplastic anemia. At the level of the study: An average of about 3.4 ug of DNA was obtained from sorted CD4+ and CD8+ cells. Study results and limitations: Patients and controls shared some 29 CD8+ CDR3 sequences, which appeared highly expressed in patients and within their immunodominant clones.

Before being chosen for sequencing, patients had shown CD8+CD57+ cell expansion by flow cytometry. The patients all had a severe acquired aplastic anemia diagnosis. Patients had received no therapy at the time of blood sampling. Of note for this clonotype: No antigen is known for it. This may be a read error: a much more frequent sequence differs by one nucleotide. The CDR3 ends on some other residue instead of the conserved phenylalanine or tryptophan, so this is likely a read error.

Germline V lookup: CDR1 SEHNR, CDR2 FQNEAQ (reference sequence). The CDR3 spans 13 residues. Trimming removed 3 bases at V and 0 bases at J, with 5 bases between. CDR3 and TCR beta VDJ profiling relied on a genomic DNA template. Via MiXCR, TCRdb re-called the reads, giving one row per CDR3 protein. The sample contains about half a million distinct CDR3 sequences, more than 25% of which appear only once. The sequenced sample consisted of sorted CD4+, CD8+, or CD8+CD57+ T cells (not recorded which) from PBMCs. The receptor was isolated from a human donor with aplastic anemia. This chain connects TRBV7-9 to TRBJ1-1; D not resolved. The CDR3 region is CASSFLLNTEAFL. The CDR3 DNA reads as TGTGCCAGCAGCTTTTTGTTGAACACTGAAGCTTTCCTT.